This T cell receptor (beta chain) was sequenced for a study of T cell changes during pregnancy in multiple sclerosis. This table comes from immunoSEQ multiplex PCR, and its TCRdb copy is limited to in-frame clones, with some not included. The data contain roughly 40,000 clones, about 91% of them singletons. This CDR3 spans 14 amino acids. V lost 3 bases, J lost 4 bases, and 1 base stayed unmatched. Germline CDR1 and CDR2: SGHNT and YYREEE (reference sequence). V usage is TRBV5-4 and J usage is TRBJ2-1; 10 bases agree with TRBD1. This clonotype was obtained from a female donor with multiple sclerosis, enrolled in a pregnancy study. Sample: CD4+ T cells from peripheral blood mononuclear cells, taken before pregnancy. The CDR3 loop reads CASSSGQGYNEQFF. CDR3 in DNA: TGTGCCAGCAGCTCGGGACAGGGGTACAATGAGCAGTTCTTC. Drawing the rest from reference TRBV5-4 and TRBJ2-1, the complete variable domain is ETGVTQSPTHLIKTRGQQVTLRCSSQSGHNTVSWYQQALGQGPQFIFQYYREEENGRGNFPPRFSGLQFPNYSSELNVNALELDDSALYLCASSSGQGYNEQFFGPGTRLTVL.